This T cell receptor beta chain is drawn from a study of blood T cell repertoires in COVID-19. Study-level information: PBMCs, B-cell-depleted T cells, or T cells provided the cDNA or gDNA that made up the material.

This clone was counted a single time. Trimming took 2 bases from V and 9 from J, leaving 7 bases between them. Germline V gives CDR1 SNHLY, CDR2 FYNNEI. The CDR3 consists of 11 residues. Authors' data handling: Reference gene primer amplification yielded estimated nucleated cell counts. Only in-frame clones appear in the TCRdb table, and some are missing; sequencing was by immunoSEQ multiplex PCR. That table gives V, J and clone size, and the DNA gave D and trimming. The data contain approximately 210,000 clones, about 83% of them seen just once; the ten biggest clones take up approximately 8.1%. This sequence was found in a woman in her fifties or sixties with active or convalescent COVID-19. The source material was peripheral blood. This chain connects TRBV2 to TRBJ1-1, with D possibly being TRBD1 (6 bases). Here the CDR3 DNA reads TGTGCCAGCAGTGAACGGGACAAAGCTTTCTTT. It specifies CASSERDKAFF.